This entry features one T cell receptor (beta chain) sequence. The antigen remains unidentified. In the ophthalmopathy cohort, Clinical Activity Score was at least 3, NOSPECS grade at least 4, and duration under 3 months. This record comes from a study of T cells in Graves' hyperthyroidism and ophthalmopathy. Whole-study findings and limits: A 13 V-J model separated ophthalmopathy from stable hyperthyroidism. Blood also contained most expanded thyroid clonotypes above 0.001.

Trimming cost V 7 bases and J 4 bases; bases outside gene matches: 4. Germline CDR1 and CDR2: MNHEY and SMNVEV (reference sequence). The CDR3 has 15 residues. What was amplified from RNA transcripts were TCR beta CDR3 regions. When the TCR CDR3 underwent first-round RT-PCR, the HTBI primer set was used. TCRdb ran MiXCR on the multiplex PCR reads and lists one entry per CDR3 protein. The sample shows approximately 530,000 distinct CDR3 sequences, 15% to 20% of them seen only once. What was sequenced was blood. J is TRBJ2-3 and V is TRBV27, with 14 nucleotides matching TRBD2. This TCR derives from a middle-aged man with Graves' ophthalmopathy. In DNA form, the CDR3 reads TGTGCCAGCACCGGGACTAGCGGGAGCTCAGATACGCAGTATTTT. As protein: CASTGTSGSSDTQYF.